Shown below are 18 T cell receptor beta chains from a single sample sequenced in a study of blood T cell repertoires in COVID-19 (TCRdb year 2020). The method behind the library was the immunoSEQ multiplex PCR assay. Imported from immuneACCESS, the table was reduced by TCRdb to in-frame sequences with V and J called. These copies leave out some clones; in studies compared against another copy, an unresolved V gene accounts for under half, and the cause of the remainder is not known. This sample lists roughly 130,000 clones; 84% were detected once. The top ten clonotypes cover around 12% of the sample. Sequenced sample: peripheral blood. The receptor source for this set is a woman aged 25 to 39 who had recovered from COVID-19.

This chain links TRBV4-1 with TRBJ1-3, with D unclear. Trimming shortened V by 0 bases and J by 0 bases, and 12 bases separated the two germline ends. Germline V CDR1 and CDR2: MGHRA, YSYEKL. The CDR3 has 17 residues. This CDR3 reads CASSQDEARYSGNTIYF. The CDR3, as DNA: TGCGCCAGCAGCCAAGATGAGGCGAGATACTCTGGAAACACCATATATTTT.

The chain joins TRBV9 to TRBJ2-3, with 11 bases identical to TRBD2. There are 17 residues in the CDR3. After removal of 0 bases from V and 3 bases from J, the junction contained 6 bases not matched to a gene. CDR1 and CDR2 from the germline V gene are SGDLS and YYNGEE. For the CDR3, the DNA is TGTGCCAGCAGCGTAGGGGTAGCGGGGGGGCTTACAGATACGCAGTATTTT. Protein product: CASSVGVAGGLTDTQYF.

The chain employs TRBV5-6 and TRBJ2-1; D might be TRBD2 (6 bases). The ends were cut back, 0 bases at V and 4 bases at J, with 11 bases in the middle. CDR3 length: 15 residues. Germline values: CDR1 SGHDT, CDR2 YYEEEE. CDR3 coding DNA: TGTGCCAGCAGCTTGGCTACTAGCCGTTACAATGAGCAGTTCTTC. Its translation is CASSLATSRYNEQFF.

DNA for the CDR3: TGTGCCAGCAGTTCCCTGACAGGGTCCTACAATGAGCAGTTCTTC. Its protein is CASSSLTGSYNEQFF. The V gene is TRBV27, the J gene TRBJ2-1; 7 positions match TRBD1. This CDR3 has 15 residues. Germline-derived CDR1 and CDR2 are MNHEY and SMNVEV (reference sequence). The V segment lost 4 bases and the J segment 1 base; nucleotides outside the gene matches: 4.

V gene TRBV6-2 or TRBV6-3 combines with J gene TRBJ2-1, with 8 nucleotides matching TRBD2. Germline V gene sequence: CDR1 MNHEY, CDR2 SVGEGT. V lost 4 bases to trimming and J lost 7 bases; unmatched junction nucleotides: 9. This CDR3 has 15 residues. CDR3 amino acids: CASSFGTRNGNEQFF. CDR3 bases: TGTGCCAGCAGTTTCGGGACTAGGAATGGAAATGAGCAGTTCTTC.

This rearrangement joins TRBV4-1 to TRBJ1-1, with a possible D match to TRBD1 (6 bases). CDR3 size: 14 residues. V lost 6 bases, J lost 5 bases, and 16 bases lay in between. CDR1 MGHRA and CDR2 YSYEKL come from the germline V gene. DNA for the CDR3: TGCGCCAGCAGAGAGTTCAGGGGCTTTACTGAAGCTTTCTTT. This encodes CASREFRGFTEAFF.

V and J are TRBV4-1 and TRBJ1-2; D is unclear. The V gene's germline CDR1 is MGHRA and CDR2 YSYEKL. The ends were cut back, 1 base at V and 3 bases at J, with 9 bases in the middle. The CDR3 has 14 residues. For the CDR3, the DNA is TGCGCCAGCAGCCAAGGGGGAGTTGACTATGGCTACACCTTC. The encoded protein is CASSQGGVDYGYTF.

V usage is TRBV6-5 and J usage is TRBJ2-7, with TRBD1 identical over 7 bases. V lost 3 bases to trimming and J lost 2 bases; unmatched junction nucleotides: 10. CDR3 length: 16 amino acids. The germline CDR1 and CDR2 sequences are MNHEY and SVGAGI. CDR3 DNA sequence: TGTGCCAGCAGTTATGGGACAGCAAACAACCCCTACGAGCAGTACTTC. Residues: CASSYGTANNPYEQYF.

The J gene is TRBJ2-1, the V gene TRBV10-1; perhaps TRBD2 as D (7 bases). The V end was cut by 0 bases, the J end by 5 bases, with 14 bases between. This CDR3 is built from 16 residues. Per the germline V gene, CDR1 is WNHNN and CDR2 is SYGVQD (reference sequence). Here the CDR3 DNA reads TGCGCCAGCAGTGAGTCGAGGGGGGGGAGGAACAATGAGCAGTTCTTC. It translates to CASSESRGGRNNEQFF.

The rearrangement joins TRBV7-8 to TRBJ2-7, with TRBD2 matching 14 bases. This CDR3 has 16 residues. CDR1 is SGHVS and CDR2 is FQNEAQ in the germline V gene. After removal of 6 bases from V and 3 bases from J, the junction contained 7 bases not matched to a gene. The DNA of the CDR3 is TGTGCCAGCAGGCTCGGACTAGCGGGAGGCTTCTACGAGCAGTACTTC. Residues: CASRLGLAGGFYEQYF. Drawing the rest from reference TRBV7-8 and TRBJ2-7, the complete variable domain is GAGVSQSPRYKVAKRGQDVALRCDPISGHVSLFWYQQALGQGPEFLTYFQNEAQLDKSGLPSDRFFAERPEGSVSTLKIQRTQQEDSAVYLCASRLGLAGGFYEQYFGPGTRLTVT.

This chain links TRBV15 with TRBJ2-7; a weak D match, TRBD2 (6 bases). CDR1 and CDR2 from the germline V gene are LNHNV and YYDKDF (reference sequence). The CDR3 runs 15 residues. V was trimmed by 8 bases and J by 7 bases, leaving 24 bases between them. The CDR3 loop reads CATGRAGRTNREQYF. The CDR3 nucleotides read TGTGCCACCGGGCGTGCGGGAAGAACAAATAGGGAGCAGTACTTC.

The chain has TRBV11-2 and TRBJ1-2; D may be TRBD1 (5 bases). The germline gives CDR1 SGHAT, CDR2 FQNNGV. The CDR3 has 14 residues. Trimming pared 2 bases from V and 1 base from J, leaving 8 bases between. The CDR3: CASSLSQGNYGYTF. Written as DNA, the CDR3 is TGTGCCAGCAGCTTATCTCAGGGTAACTATGGCTACACCTTC.

The chain carries TRBV5-6 and TRBJ2-7; TRBD1 is a possible D gene (5 bases). The V and J ends lost 4 bases and 7 bases respectively, with 21 bases between them. The CDR3 extends over 15 amino acids. Germline-derived CDR1 and CDR2 are SGHDT and YYEEEE. CDR3 amino acids: CASSQSPGHGAEQYF. The CDR3 bases are TGTGCCAGCAGCCAATCTCCCGGACACGGAGCAGAGCAGTACTTC.

This chain connects TRBV27 to TRBJ2-3; 10 nucleotides line up with TRBD1. Trimming took 5 bases from V and 2 from J; bases not matched to a gene: 4. Per the germline V gene, CDR1 is MNHEY and CDR2 is SMNVEV (reference sequence). The CDR3 spans 15 residues. CDR3 region: CASSDRGLLTDTQYF. In nucleotides, the CDR3 is TGTGCCAGCAGTGACAGGGGGCTGCTCACAGATACGCAGTATTTT.

The genes are TRBV4-1 and TRBJ1-2; 8 nucleotides agree with TRBD1. CDR1 is MGHRA and CDR2 is YSYEKL in the germline V gene. The CDR3 is 14 amino acids. V was clipped by 1 base and J by 5 bases; unmatched bases: 3. CDR3 residues: CASSQVGQGYGYTF. The CDR3 nucleotides read TGCGCCAGCAGCCAAGTCGGACAGGGATATGGCTACACCTTC.

The chain recombines TRBV5-1 with TRBJ1-1, with D tentatively TRBD1 (6 bases). This CDR3 contains 14 residues. The V gene lost 3 bases and the J gene lost 5 bases, with 14 bases spanning the gap. Germline CDR1 SGHRS, CDR2 YFSETQ. In nucleotides, the CDR3 is TGCGCCAGCAGCTCGGAACAGGGAGTTACTGAAGCTTTCTTT. It specifies CASSSEQGVTEAFF.

The chain joins TRBV4-1 to TRBJ2-1; 9 bases are a match to TRBD2. The germline V gene has CDR1 MGHRA and CDR2 YSYEKL. Trimming at V came to 4 bases and at J to 4 bases, leaving 14 bases not matched to a gene. The CDR3 extends over 18 amino acids. The CDR3 here is CASSLKAAGGLVYNEQFF. The CDR3 DNA follows: TGCGCCAGCAGCCTAAAGGCGGCGGGGGGGCTTGTGTACAATGAGCAGTTCTTC.

The chain links TRBV3-1 (or the pseudogene TRBV3-2) to TRBJ2-1; D call uncertain. Germline lookup yields CDR1 LGHDT and CDR2 YNNKEL (reference sequence). This CDR3 contains 15 residues. Trimming pared 1 base from V and 0 bases from J, leaving 7 bases between. CDR3 in DNA: TGTGCCAGCAGCCAAGGACTCGGCTCCTACAATGAGCAGTTCTTC. Amino acid sequence: CASSQGLGSYNEQFF.